These 30 T cell receptor beta chains originate from one sample sequenced in a study of blood T cell repertoires in COVID-19. TCRdb keeps only in-frame clones here, not all; method: immunoSEQ multiplex PCR. Among about 170,000 clones listed, 85% to 90% were seen once. Sequenced material: peripheral blood. The receptor source for this set is a woman aged 80 or over with COVID-19, enrolled during active disease.

The chain employs TRBV11-3 and TRBJ2-3, with 13 nucleotides matching TRBD2. With V trimmed by 4 bases and J by 3 bases, 7 bases remained unmatched. The CDR3 has 17 residues. Germline V gene data show CDR1 as SGHNT and CDR2 as YENEEA. This chain's CDR3 is CASSSRTSGSKTDTQYF. The CDR3 DNA sequence: TGTGCCAGCAGCTCCCGGACTAGCGGGAGTAAAACAGATACGCAGTATTTT.

The chain uses TRBV11-2 and TRBJ2-3; possible D gene TRBD2, 5 bases. The CDR3 sequence is 14 residues long. Trimming removed 0 bases from V and 11 bases from J, with 15 bases in between. Germline V CDR1 and CDR2: SGHAT, FQNNGV. The CDR3 DNA reads as TGTGCCAGCAGCTTAGATGCCCGAGGAGGTTTGCAGTATTTT. Its translation is CASSLDARGGLQYF.

Note on this clone: The sample contains more than one DNA sequence encoding this CDR3. The chain joins TRBV10-1 to TRBJ2-2; 10 nucleotides agree with TRBD1. V lost 9 bases, J lost 3 bases, and 10 bases stayed unmatched. CDR1 WNHNN and CDR2 SYGVQD come from the germline V gene (reference sequence). CDR3 length equals 16 residues. This CDR3 reads CARGAGQGSDTGELFF. In DNA form, the CDR3 reads TGCGCCAGGGGCGCGGGACAGGGGTCGGACACCGGGGAGCTGTTTTTT.

The chain couples TRBV28 to TRBJ1-1; D call uncertain. Germline values: CDR1 MDHEN, CDR2 SYDVKM. The CDR3 loop spans 13 amino acids. The V end was cut by 6 bases, the J end by 1 base, with 9 bases between. In nucleotides, the CDR3 is TGTGCCAGCAGACTCACAGCGAACACTGAAGCTTTCTTT. Its translation: CASRLTANTEAFF.

The genes are TRBV3-1 (or the pseudogene TRBV3-2) and TRBJ2-7; D is possibly TRBD2 (6 bases). Trimming stripped 1 base from V and 3 bases from J, with 13 bases between. The CDR3 spans 15 residues. CDR1 and CDR2 (germline): LGHDT, YNNKEL (reference sequence). The CDR3 region has the DNA TGTGCCAGCAGCCAAGGGCCTAGCGAGAGCTACGAGCAGTACTTC. Its translation: CASSQGPSESYEQYF.

The rearrangement joins TRBV28 to TRBJ2-2; possible D gene TRBD1, 6 bases. The length of the CDR3 is 14 residues. The ends were cut back, 5 bases at V and 2 bases at J, with 9 bases in the middle. Germline loops: CDR1 MDHEN, CDR2 SYDVKM. The CDR3 coding sequence is TGTGCCAGCAGTCTACAGGGAAACACCGGGGAGCTGTTTTTT. Protein sequence: CASSLQGNTGELFF.

As for this clone: The same CDR3 is also encoded by other DNA sequences in this sample. The V gene is TRBV5-1, the J gene TRBJ2-1; TRBD2 agrees at 11 bases. Trimming took 1 base from V and 3 from J; bases not matched to a gene: 0. The CDR3 extends over 15 amino acids. Germline V gene data show CDR1 as SGHRS and CDR2 as YFSETQ. As DNA, the CDR3 is TGCGCCAGCAGCTTGACTAGCGGGAGCTACAATGAGCAGTTCTTC. This encodes CASSLTSGSYNEQFF.

The chain recombines TRBV6-6 with TRBJ2-3; 9 bases are shared with TRBD2. Germline V CDR1 and CDR2: MNHNY, SVGAGI (reference sequence). V shed 6 bases, J shed 2 bases, and the junction held 6 bases outside the gene matches. CDR3 length equals 15 residues. The CDR3 loop reads CASRISGSATDTQYF. The DNA for the CDR3 is TGTGCCAGCAGGATTAGCGGGAGTGCCACAGATACGCAGTATTTT.

This clone was observed a handful of times. V usage is TRBV27 and J usage is TRBJ1-6; 8 positions agree with TRBD1. V lost 3 bases to trimming and J lost 9 bases; unmatched junction nucleotides: 4. This CDR3 spans 14 amino acids. Germline CDR1 and CDR2: MNHEY and SMNVEV (reference sequence). The chain's CDR3 is CASSFGTGGSPLHF. The CDR3 nucleotides are TGTGCCAGCAGTTTCGGGACAGGTGGTTCACCCCTCCACTTT.

The chain recombines TRBV9 with TRBJ1-3; 7 bases map to TRBD1. V was clipped by 4 bases and J by 0 bases; unmatched bases: 13. From germline, CDR1 is SGDLS and CDR2 YYNGEE. CDR3 size: 18 residues. The chain's CDR3 is CASSPSPGDSLSGNTIYF. The CDR3, as DNA: TGTGCCAGCAGCCCCTCCCCTGGGGACAGCCTCTCTGGAAACACCATATATTTT.

Points on this clone: An end of the junction differs from the germline gene, which may be a read error. CDR3 sequence reads: CASSFSGRGVETQYF. In nucleotides, the CDR3 is TGTGCTAGCAGCTTTAGCGGCAGGGGGGTAGAGACCCAGTACTTC. This chain links TRBV7-7 with TRBJ2-5; perhaps TRBD1 as D (7 bases). Germline V lookup: CDR1 SSHAT, CDR2 FNYEAQ (reference sequence). The CDR3 runs to 15 residues. The full variable domain, with the rest looked up from reference TRBV7-7 and TRBJ2-5, is GAGVSQSPRYKVTKRGQDVTLRCDPISSHATLYWYQQALGQGPEFLTYFNYEAQPDKSGLPSDRFSAERPEGSISTLTIQRTEQRDSAMYRCASSFSGRGVETQYFGPGTRLLVL.

This chain joins TRBV3-1 (or the pseudogene TRBV3-2) and TRBJ2-7; TRBD2 agrees at 10 bases. Losses at the gene ends were 4 bases for V and 2 bases for J; bases not matched to a gene: 5. Germline assignment: CDR1 LGHDT and CDR2 YNNKEL (reference sequence). There are 15 residues in the CDR3. CDR3: CASSRALAGAYEQYF. The CDR3 DNA is TGTGCCAGCAGCCGGGCTCTAGCGGGAGCCTACGAGCAGTACTTC.

The J gene is TRBJ2-5, the V gene TRBV20-1; D is ambiguous. Trimming took 7 bases from V and 2 from J, leaving 8 bases between them. This CDR3 is built from 11 residues. Germline CDR1 DFQATT, CDR2 SNEGSKA (reference sequence). In DNA form, the CDR3 reads TGCAGTGGGGCAGAACAAGAGACCCAGTACTTC. Its translation: CSGAEQETQYF.

This clone was seen more than once but under ten times. The chain joins TRBV9 to TRBJ2-7; 14 bases match TRBD2. CDR1 and CDR2 from the germline V gene are SGDLS and YYNGEE. This CDR3 spans 14 amino acids. The V and J ends lost 7 bases and 6 bases, in that order; junction bases with no gene match: 6. CDR3 amino acids: CASGEGLAGAEQYF. In nucleotides, the CDR3 is TGTGCCAGCGGGGAGGGACTAGCGGGAGCCGAGCAGTACTTC.

The gene calls are TRBV18 and TRBJ2-5; D is perhaps TRBD1 (6 bases). Germline CDR1 reads KGHSH; CDR2 reads LQKENI. V was trimmed by 3 bases and J by 0 bases, leaving 8 bases between them. The CDR3 runs to 14 residues. In DNA, the CDR3 is TGTGCCAGCTCACCTGGGACAAACCAAGAGACCCAGTACTTC. Translated: CASSPGTNQETQYF.

For this clone: Other DNA sequences in the same sample also yield this CDR3. The rearrangement uses TRBV7-9 and TRBJ1-2; D not resolved. Trimming cost V 1 base and J 2 bases, with 8 bases left between them. The CDR3 runs to 14 residues. Germline V gives CDR1 SEHNR, CDR2 FQNEAQ (reference sequence). As DNA, the CDR3 is TGTGCCAGCAGCTTAGGTGGAGGGAACTATGGCTACACCTTC. Protein: CASSLGGGNYGYTF.

The chain links TRBV5-4 to TRBJ1-1; D gene uncertain. Trimming left V 4 bases short and J 1 base short, with 17 bases between. The CDR3 consists of 16 residues. The germline gives CDR1 SGHNT, CDR2 YYREEE (reference sequence). For the CDR3, the DNA is TGTGCCAGCAGCCCCCACCAGGTGGCATGGAACACTGAAGCTTTCTTT. It yields the protein CASSPHQVAWNTEAFF.

Written as DNA, the CDR3 is TGTGCCAGTGAGACGGGTAGCAATCAGCCCCAGCATTTT. Translating it yields CASETGSNQPQHF. V and J are TRBV19 and TRBJ1-5; D unresolved. Per the germline V gene, CDR1 is LNHDA and CDR2 is SQIVND (reference sequence). The CDR3 loop spans 13 amino acids. Trimming left V 8 bases short and J 0 bases short, with 8 bases between.

The chain joins TRBV6-5 to TRBJ1-4, with 7 bases lining up with TRBD1. The V gene's germline CDR1 is MNHEY and CDR2 SVGAGI. The CDR3 is 15 residues long. The CDR3: CASHPTGATNEKLFF. In nucleotides, the CDR3 is TGTGCGAGTCACCCCACAGGGGCAACTAATGAAAAACTGTTTTTT.

The chain carries TRBV5-6 and TRBJ1-1; TRBD1 is a possible D gene (6 bases). Germline V gene data show CDR1 as SGHDT and CDR2 as YYEEEE. This CDR3 has 12 amino acids. V lost 6 bases, J lost 8 bases, and 14 bases lay in between. In nucleotides, the CDR3 is TGTGCCAGCACCCGAACCGGGACAGAAGCTTTCTTT. This sequence encodes CASTRTGTEAFF.

The J gene is TRBJ1-4, the V gene TRBV19; D is possibly TRBD1 (5 bases). Per the germline V gene, CDR1 is LNHDA and CDR2 is SQIVND (reference sequence). The V end was cut by 7 bases, the J end by 14 bases, with 23 bases between. The CDR3 runs 14 residues. CDR3 in amino acids: CASNTRGGSWSLFF. DNA of the CDR3: TGTGCCAGTAACACAAGGGGTGGAAGTTGGAGTCTGTTTTTT.

J is TRBJ2-1 and V is TRBV11-3; D gene ambiguous. This CDR3 spans 13 amino acids. The V and J ends lost 0 bases and 9 bases respectively, with 9 bases between them. The germline gives CDR1 SGHNT, CDR2 YENEEA. The CDR3 here is CASSLDSVSEQFF. DNA for the CDR3: TGTGCCAGCAGCTTAGATTCGGTTTCTGAGCAGTTCTTC.

J is TRBJ2-3 and V is TRBV9; 13 bases map to TRBD2. V dropped 2 bases and J dropped 4; count of bases not matched to a gene: 7. The germline V gene has CDR1 SGDLS and CDR2 YYNGEE. The CDR3 is 17 residues long. CDR3 coding DNA: TGTGCCAGCAGCGTCGGGACTAGCGGGATTGGGTCAGATACGCAGTATTTT. Amino acid sequence: CASSVGTSGIGSDTQYF.

The CDR3 sequence is CASSATSGRVDTQYF. The CDR3 DNA reads TGTGCCAGCAGCGCGACTAGCGGGAGGGTCGATACGCAGTATTTT. V usage is TRBV7-3 and J usage is TRBJ2-3; 14 bases line up with TRBD2. With 5 bases clipped from V and 6 bases from J, the junction kept 4 bases outside the gene matches. The CDR3 contains 15 residues. Germline V gene sequence: CDR1 SGHTA, CDR2 FQGTGA.

This chain uses TRBV28 with TRBJ2-2; 14 nucleotides line up with TRBD2. Trimming cost V 4 bases and J 4 bases; bases outside gene matches: 5. Germline-derived CDR1 and CDR2 are MDHEN and SYDVKM. CDR3 length: 17 amino acids. CDR3: CASSSSGLAGVTGELFF. The DNA of the CDR3 is TGTGCCAGCAGTTCCTCGGGACTAGCGGGAGTCACCGGGGAGCTGTTTTTT.

This chain joins TRBV5-6 and TRBJ1-1; the match to TRBD1 covers 8 bases. This CDR3 comprises 15 residues. Germline CDR1 is SGHDT and CDR2 is YYEEEE. Trimming at V came to 4 bases and at J to 2 bases, leaving 7 bases not matched to a gene. DNA of the CDR3: TGTGCCAGCAGCGTCGGACAGGGAGGAAACACTGAAGCTTTCTTT. This translates into CASSVGQGGNTEAFF.

The chain uses TRBV14 and TRBJ1-1; maybe TRBD1 (6 bases). Trimming took 2 bases from V and 1 from J, leaving 11 bases between them. The germline CDR1 and CDR2 sequences are SGHDN and FVKESK. CDR3 size: 15 residues. CDR3 bases: TGTGCCAGCAGCCAATTACAGGGAAGGAACACTGAAGCTTTCTTT. Translating it yields CASSQLQGRNTEAFF.

CDR3 sequence reads: CASSGTSGTTDTQYF. CDR3 in DNA: TGTGCCAGCAGCGGAACTAGCGGTACCACAGATACGCAGTATTTT. This sequence joins TRBV9 and TRBJ2-3, with 8 nucleotides matching TRBD2. There are 15 residues in the CDR3. Germline CDR1 SGDLS, CDR2 YYNGEE. J lost 2 bases, V lost 3 bases, and 5 bases had no gene match.

The rearrangement links TRBV5-4 to TRBJ2-3; 9 bases are a match to TRBD2. The CDR3 loop spans 16 amino acids. CDR1 is SGHNT and CDR2 is YYREEE in the germline V gene (reference sequence). The V segment lost 0 bases and the J segment 5 bases; nucleotides outside the gene matches: 7. The CDR3 bases are TGTGCCAGCAGCTTGGTTGTAGCGGGAGTGATAGATACGCAGTATTTT. Its translation: CASSLVVAGVIDTQYF.

The chain employs TRBV19 and TRBJ1-5; 8 bases line up with TRBD1. CDR3 length: 15 amino acids. J lost 3 bases, V lost 6 bases, and 7 bases had no gene match. CDR1 LNHDA and CDR2 SQIVND come from the germline V gene (reference sequence). The CDR3 sequence: CASSPLDRVNQPQHF. The CDR3 DNA follows: TGTGCCAGTAGCCCCCTGGACAGGGTCAATCAGCCCCAGCATTTT.